The 20 T cell receptor beta chains below were found in one sample sequenced in a study of blood T cells in healthy people across ages. A second 7 to 11 cycle PCR used barcoded and J-beta primers. TCRdb re-called the 5' RACE reads with MiXCR, one entry per CDR3 protein. The data hold 780,000 or so distinct CDR3 sequences, with around a quarter observed a single time. These same data were also listed under a study on T cells of mothers and their children.

Sequenced: blood. The receptors were gathered from a boy aged 5-17 years in good health.

V gene TRBV28 combines with J gene TRBJ2-3, with TRBD2 matching 7 bases. The CDR3 extends over 15 amino acids. Trimming at V came to 5 bases and at J to 2 bases, leaving 7 bases not matched to a gene. Germline-derived CDR1 and CDR2 are MDHEN and SYDVKM. The chain's CDR3 is CASSGGGADTDTQYF. In DNA, the CDR3 is TGTGCCAGCAGTGGGGGGGGAGCGGACACAGATACGCAGTATTTT.

V is TRBV6-2 or TRBV6-3 and J is TRBJ2-7, with a possible D match to TRBD1 (6 bases). Trimming took off 5 bases at V and 2 bases at J, with 10 bases between the two ends. The CDR3 covers 13 residues. The germline CDR1 and CDR2 sequences are MNHEY and SVGEGT. CDR3 in DNA: TGTGCCAGCAGTACCCGGACAGCCTACGAGCAGTACTTC. Its translation is CASSTRTAYEQYF.

This clonotype was counted a few times. The CDR3, as DNA: TGCGCCAGCAGCCATGGGGGACCCCTCCACTTT. It specifies CASSHGGPLHF. The chain uses TRBV4-1 and TRBJ1-6, with D possibly matching TRBD1 (5 bases). This CDR3 is 11 amino acids long. V shed 3 bases and J shed 12 bases, with 6 bases lying between them. CDR1 is MGHRA, CDR2 YSYEKL, per germline.

There are a few counts of this clonotype. The V and J genes are TRBV4-3 and TRBJ1-4; maybe TRBD1 (5 bases). Trimming took off 0 bases at V and 7 bases at J, with 12 bases between the two ends. The CDR3 length is 15 residues. Germline loops: CDR1 LGHNA, CDR2 YSLEER. The CDR3, as DNA: TGCGCCAGCAGCCAAGATTTAGGGGAATTTGAAAAACTGTTTTTT. Its protein is CASSQDLGEFEKLFF.

This chain uses TRBV4-3 with TRBJ2-3, with 7 positions matching TRBD2. The length of the CDR3 is 17 residues. Germline trimming cut 3 bases from V and 0 bases from J; bases unmatched to any gene: 9. Looked up from germline, CDR1 is LGHNA and CDR2 is YSLEER. The CDR3, as DNA: TGCGCCAGCAGCCAGAACCCATCCGGGGGGAGCACAGATACGCAGTATTTT. It encodes CASSQNPSGGSTDTQYF.

The gene calls are TRBV10-3 and TRBJ2-5; 12 bases are shared with TRBD2. The trim removed 10 bases at V and 5 bases at J, leaving 5 bases unmatched. CDR1 is ENHRY, CDR2 SYGVKD, per germline. This CDR3 is built from 13 residues. The CDR3 DNA is TGTGCCACTAGACTAGCGGGAGATGAGACCCAGTACTTC. Translation: CATRLAGDETQYF.

This chain joins TRBV6-2 or TRBV6-3 and TRBJ1-4; 7 bases line up with TRBD1. The CDR3 spans 16 residues. Germline V gene lookup returns CDR1 MNHEY and CDR2 SVGEGT. V gave up 2 bases and J gave up 7 bases; unmatched junction bases: 10. The CDR3 protein is CASSYERTGGFEKLFF. The CDR3, as DNA: TGTGCCAGCAGTTACGAGCGGACAGGAGGATTTGAAAAACTGTTTTTT.

This clonotype was detected a few times. This rearrangement joins TRBV7-2 to TRBJ2-5, with D unclear. Trimming pared 0 bases from V and 9 bases from J, leaving 14 bases between. Germline assignment: CDR1 SGHTA and CDR2 FQGNSA. The CDR3 totals 14 residues. The CDR3 protein is CASSLAASASAQYF. The CDR3 nucleotides are TGTGCCAGCAGCTTAGCGGCTTCGGCGTCGGCCCAGTACTTC.

There are a few counts of this clonotype. J is TRBJ1-5 and V is TRBV28, with TRBD1 matching 9 bases. The CDR3 covers 17 residues. V lost 2 bases, J lost 0 bases, and 5 bases stayed unmatched. The V gene's germline CDR1 is MDHEN and CDR2 SYDVKM. The CDR3 region is CASSLRTGAYSNQPQHF. For the CDR3, the DNA is TGTGCCAGCAGTTTACGGACAGGGGCGTATAGCAATCAGCCCCAGCATTTT.

The sample holds a few counts of this clonotype. The V and J genes are TRBV7-9 and TRBJ1-4; no reliable D call. This CDR3 comprises 14 residues. V dropped 3 bases and J dropped 0 bases, with 5 bases sitting between them. Germline assignment: CDR1 SEHNR and CDR2 FQNEAQ (reference sequence). CDR3 nucleotide sequence: TGTGCCAGCAGCTTTTCCCCAACTAATGAAAAACTGTTTTTT. It yields the protein CASSFSPTNEKLFF.

J is TRBJ1-2 and V is TRBV6-5, with D possibly TRBD1 on 5 matching bases. The CDR3 spans 14 residues. Between the trimmed V and J ends, which lost 6 bases and 3 bases, there was a span of 14 bases. Germline CDR1 MNHEY, CDR2 SVGAGI. CDR3 loop: CASRDPGHHYGYTF. DNA of the CDR3: TGTGCCAGCAGGGATCCAGGGCACCACTATGGCTACACCTTC.

The rearrangement joins TRBV4-2 to TRBJ2-7; 9 bases fit TRBD2. The CDR3 has 14 amino acids. Germline values: CDR1 LGHNA, CDR2 YNFKEQ. V shed 2 bases and J 6 bases; nucleotides not matched to a gene: 5. The CDR3 spells CASSQFSGSGEQYF. The CDR3 bases are TGTGCCAGCAGCCAATTTAGCGGGAGTGGCGAGCAGTACTTC.

The chain has TRBV4-3 and TRBJ2-4; the D gene is possibly TRBD1 (6 bases). The V end was cut by 2 bases, the J end by 0 bases, with 23 bases between. This CDR3 contains 20 residues. Looked up from germline, CDR1 is LGHNA and CDR2 is YSLEER. The CDR3 DNA is TGCGCCAGCAGCCAACATCGGGACACGGACGTCAAGAGAGCCAAAAACATTCAGTACTTC. Protein product: CASSQHRDTDVKRAKNIQYF.

This chain links TRBV13 with TRBJ1-5; D not certain. Germline CDR1 is PRHDT and CDR2 is FYEKMQ (reference sequence). Trimming removed 0 bases from V and 7 bases from J, with 10 bases in between. This CDR3 spans 14 amino acids. This chain's CDR3 is CASSLGGWEQPQHF. Here the CDR3 DNA reads TGTGCCAGCAGCTTAGGCGGTTGGGAACAGCCCCAGCATTTT.

The chain couples TRBV20-1 to TRBJ1-5, with 11 bases that match TRBD1. CDR3 size: 14 residues. Germline V gene sequence: CDR1 DFQATT, CDR2 SNEGSKA (reference sequence). After removal of 2 bases from V and 11 bases from J, the junction contained 8 bases not matched to a gene. The CDR3 nucleotides are TGCAGTGCTAGACCAGGGACAGGGGGAATGTCCCAGCATTTT. Amino acid sequence: CSARPGTGGMSQHF.

This clonotype was detected a few times. The chain is built from TRBV6-2 or TRBV6-3 and TRBJ2-7, with a tentative D call TRBD1 (6 bases). Trimming removed 4 bases from V and 4 bases from J, with 14 bases in between. The CDR3 is 14 residues long. The V gene's germline CDR1 is MNHEY and CDR2 SVGEGT. CDR3 nucleotide sequence: TGTGCCAGCAGTTGCTCGGTACAGGGTTACGAGCAGTACTTC. This gives the protein CASSCSVQGYEQYF.

This clonotype was recorded a few times. V usage is TRBV28 and J usage is TRBJ1-5; no clear D. This CDR3 has 16 amino acids. V shed 7 bases and J shed 4 bases, with 20 bases lying between them. Germline V lookup: CDR1 MDHEN, CDR2 SYDVKM. CDR3 residues: CASTRGLGSGNQPQHF. As DNA, the CDR3 is TGTGCCAGCACTAGAGGGCTTGGGTCTGGAAATCAGCCCCAGCATTTT.

A few counts support this clonotype. The chain couples TRBV12-3 or TRBV12-4 to TRBJ2-3; 8 bases line up with TRBD2. V lost 6 bases to trimming and J lost 3 bases; unmatched junction nucleotides: 14. The CDR3 extends over 17 amino acids. The CDR3 region is CASSPGGWSGSTDTQYF. As DNA, the CDR3 is TGTGCCAGCAGCCCCGGGGGTTGGAGCGGGAGTACAGATACGCAGTATTTT.

This clonotype was seen a handful of times. The chain employs TRBV20-1 and TRBJ1-5; D unclear. The CDR3 sequence is 13 residues long. Germline V gives CDR1 DFQATT, CDR2 SNEGSKA (reference sequence). Trimming took 5 bases from V and 7 from J, leaving 15 bases between them. The CDR3 bases are TGCAGTGCTCGAGCCAAAGGAGCGCAGCCCCAGCATTTT. Translation: CSARAKGAQPQHF.

The chain couples TRBV6-2 or TRBV6-3 to TRBJ2-5; 11 bases match TRBD2. V shed 2 bases and J 0 bases; nucleotides not matched to a gene: 14. CDR1 is MNHEY, CDR2 SVGEGT, per germline. CDR3 size: 20 residues. The CDR3 nucleotides read TGTGCCAGCAGTTACCCCCTTTGGGCTAGCGGGGGGACCCACCAAGAGACCCAGTACTTC. Translated: CASSYPLWASGGTHQETQYF.